The 5 T cell receptor beta chains below come from one sample, sequenced in a study of OX40 agonist ivuxolimab in advanced cancers. Produced via immunoSEQ multiplex PCR; TCRdb's table is partial and in-frame only. The sample has some 85,000 clones, roughly 89% seen once. This specimen consisted of CD4+ or CD8+ T cells sorted from blood, obtained in a trial of the OX40 agonist ivuxolimab. The receptors stem from an adult with an advanced solid tumor such as melanoma, head and neck, liver or kidney cancer.

Of note for this clone: The sample holds other DNA sequences that translate to the same CDR3. This chain joins TRBV5-1 and TRBJ2-5; weak D call: TRBD1 (6 bases). V shed 2 bases and J shed 1 base, with 9 bases lying between them. CDR3 length: 14 amino acids. Germline V gene sequence: CDR1 SGHRS, CDR2 YFSETQ. Here the CDR3 DNA reads TGCGCCAGCAGCTTACAGGGTCTCCAAGAGACCCAGTACTTC. Translating it yields CASSLQGLQETQYF. The complete variable domain, with remaining parts taken from reference TRBV5-1 and TRBJ2-5, reads KAGVTQTPRYLIKTRGQQVTLSCSPISGHRSVSWYQQTPGQGLQFLFEYFSETQRNKGNFPGRFSGRQFSNSRSEMNVSTLELGDSALYLCASSLQGLQETQYFGPGTRLLVL.

This chain links TRBV30 with TRBJ2-7, with 7 nucleotides matching TRBD1. Trimming at V came to 0 bases and at J to 6 bases, leaving 5 bases not matched to a gene. The CDR3 loop spans 13 amino acids. Germline V CDR1 and CDR2: GTSNPN, SVGIG (reference sequence). CDR3 protein: CAWSVTGIREQYF. The CDR3 DNA sequence: TGTGCCTGGAGTGTGACAGGGATCCGCGAGCAGTACTTC.

V usage is TRBV11-1 and J usage is TRBJ2-7; perhaps TRBD2 as D (6 bases). This CDR3 has 15 residues. V dropped 1 base and J dropped 1 base, with 11 bases sitting between them. Germline CDR1 is SGHAT and CDR2 is FQDESV (reference sequence). The DNA for the CDR3 is TGTGCCAGCAGCTTAGGCCTAGCGCTATCCTACGAGCAGTACTTC. Translated, it gives CASSLGLALSYEQYF. Full variable domain (missing parts from reference TRBV11-1 and TRBJ2-7): EAEVAQSPRYKITEKSQAVAFWCDPISGHATLYWYRQILGQGPELLVQFQDESVVDDSQLPKDRFSAERLKGVDSTLKIQPAELGDSAMYLCASSLGLALSYEQYFGPGTRLTVT.

This clone was seen just once. This chain connects TRBV11-2 to TRBJ1-2; possible D gene TRBD1, 6 bases. Germline CDR1 SGHAT, CDR2 FQNNGV. Trimming took off 5 bases at V and 8 bases at J, with 12 bases between the two ends. This CDR3 has 12 residues. The CDR3 nucleotides are TGTGCCAGCAGCAGCACAGGGTTCGGCTACACCTTC. This translates into CASSSTGFGYTF.

This clone was observed a handful of times. The V and J genes are TRBV2 and TRBJ1-1; tentative D call: TRBD1 (6 bases). This CDR3 is built from 13 residues. The germline gives CDR1 SNHLY, CDR2 FYNNEI. With 6 bases removed from V and 5 bases from J, the gap between germline ends came to 13 bases. Here the CDR3 reads CASSTGSSTEAFF. The DNA for the CDR3 is TGTGCCAGCAGCACAGGGTCCAGTACTGAAGCTTTCTTT.